This T cell receptor (beta chain) was retrieved from a study of OX40 agonist ivuxolimab in advanced cancers. This clone appeared a few times. Clones were read by immunoSEQ multiplex PCR, and TCRdb kept only the in-frame ones, dropping some. The sample has about 35,000 clones; approximately 84% are singletons. The V gene lost 6 bases and the J gene lost 3 bases, with 12 bases spanning the gap. CDR1 and CDR2 (germline): MDHEN, SYDVKM. This CDR3 comprises 13 residues. Sequencing was performed on CD4+ or CD8+ T cells sorted from blood, taken in a trial of the OX40 agonist ivuxolimab. This TCR derives from an adult with an advanced solid tumor such as melanoma, head and neck, liver or kidney cancer. The chain links TRBV28 to TRBJ2-7; D is perhaps TRBD2 (6 bases). In DNA form, the CDR3 reads TGTGCCAGCAGAGGCGGGGTGGGCTACGAGCAGTACTTC. Its protein is CASRGGVGYEQYF.